A selection of T cell receptor beta chains follows, all from one sample in a study of shared clonotypes between healthy human individuals. Profiling relied on immunoSEQ multiplex PCR, and the TCRdb table lists in-frame clones only, not all of them. The sample comprises 950,000 to 1,100,000 clones, approximately 68% of which are singletons, and around 1.5% rests with the top ten. The source material was memory CD4+ T cells sorted from blood. The receptors were gathered from a man younger than 35 in good health. CDR3s include the opening cysteine and the closing phenylalanine or tryptophan. The order of the fields is J gene, V gene, clone size, D gene, CDR3 protein, CDR3 DNA. A D gene is named only where the DNA matches it firmly. Not every row has a clone size; where given, it reads once, few, many or a size class.

J gene: TRBJ2-2
V gene: TRBV2
clone size: .
D gene: .
CDR3 protein: CASSELRSSGELFF
CDR3 DNA: TGTGCCAGCAGTGAATTAAGGTCGTCCGGGGAGCTGTTTTTT

J gene: TRBJ1-4
V gene: TRBV4-1
clone size: .
D gene: .
CDR3 protein: CASSQSDMLEGKLFF
CDR3 DNA: TGCGCCAGCAGCCAGAGTGACATGCTAGAGGGGAAACTGTTTTTT

J gene: TRBJ2-7
V gene: TRBV9
clone size: many
D gene: TRBD2
CDR3 protein: CASSVGTSGYEQYF
CDR3 DNA: TGTGCCAGCAGCGTAGGGACTAGCGGGTACGAGCAGTACTTC

J gene: TRBJ2-3
V gene: TRBV5-1
clone size: once
D gene: TRBD1
CDR3 protein: CASSLGQGKGSSTDTQYF
CDR3 DNA: TGCGCCAGCAGCTTGGGACAGGGGAAAGGCTCTAGCACAGATACGCAGTATTTT

J gene: TRBJ1-4
V gene: TRBV2
clone size: few
D gene: .
CDR3 protein: CASSRETSTSEKLFF
CDR3 DNA: TGTGCCAGCAGTCGAGAGACATCCACCTCTGAAAAACTGTTTTTT

J gene: TRBJ2-7
V gene: TRBV9
clone size: .
D gene: .
CDR3 protein: CASSLNTGTWEQYF
CDR3 DNA: TGTGCCAGCAGCCTAAACACTGGGACGTGGGAGCAGTACTTC

J gene: TRBJ2-7
V gene: TRBV6-5
clone size: .
D gene: .
CDR3 protein: CASKFAGTYEQYF
CDR3 DNA: TGTGCCAGCAAATTTGCAGGAACCTACGAGCAGTACTTC

J gene: TRBJ1-1
V gene: TRBV5-5
clone size: .
D gene: .
CDR3 protein: CASSPRGALNTEAFF
CDR3 DNA: TGTGCCAGCAGCCCCCGGGGGGCTCTGAACACTGAAGCTTTCTTT

J gene: TRBJ1-3
V gene: TRBV5-8
clone size: .
D gene: TRBD1
CDR3 protein: CASNARGFGNTIYF
CDR3 DNA: TGTGCCAGCAACGCCAGGGGGTTCGGAAACACCATATATTTT

J gene: TRBJ2-1
V gene: TRBV28
clone size: .
D gene: .
CDR3 protein: CASSLGSLGGYLYNEQFF
CDR3 DNA: TGTGCCAGCAGTTTGGGCTCCCTAGGGGGTTATCTCTACAATGAGCAGTTCTTC

J gene: TRBJ2-2
V gene: TRBV2
clone size: .
D gene: .
CDR3 protein: CASSEQGGSTGELFF
CDR3 DNA: TGTGCCAGCAGTGAACAGGGGGGTAGCACCGGGGAGCTGTTTTTT

J gene: TRBJ1-4
V gene: TRBV5-8
clone size: .
D gene: .
CDR3 protein: CASGSREGGEKLFF
CDR3 DNA: TGTGCCAGCGGAAGCAGGGAGGGTGGTGAAAAACTGTTTTTT

J gene: TRBJ2-7
V gene: TRBV28
clone size: .
D gene: TRBD1
CDR3 protein: CASRWDRASGEQYF
CDR3 DNA: TGTGCCAGCAGGTGGGACAGAGCTTCGGGCGAGCAGTACTTC

J gene: TRBJ1-3
V gene: TRBV30
clone size: .
D gene: TRBD1
CDR3 protein: CAWSAHRGDTIYF
CDR3 DNA: TGTGCCTGGAGTGCCCACAGGGGAGACACCATATATTTT

J gene: TRBJ1-5
V gene: TRBV18
clone size: .
D gene: .
CDR3 protein: CASSSLGGSNQPQHF
CDR3 DNA: TGTGCCAGCTCAAGCCTAGGGGGAAGCAATCAGCCCCAGCATTTT

J gene: TRBJ2-7
V gene: TRBV7-9
clone size: .
D gene: .
CDR3 protein: CASSQGRVNEQYF
CDR3 DNA: TGTGCCAGCAGCCAGGGGAGGGTAAACGAGCAGTACTTC

J gene: TRBJ1-2
V gene: TRBV14
clone size: .
D gene: .
CDR3 protein: CASSLGSYYGYTF
CDR3 DNA: TGTGCCAGCAGTTTGGGCTCCTACTATGGCTACACCTTC

J gene: TRBJ1-2
V gene: TRBV5-6
clone size: .
D gene: TRBD1
CDR3 protein: CASSPRTGDALYGYTF
CDR3 DNA: TGTGCCAGCAGCCCTAGGACAGGGGATGCCCTCTATGGCTACACCTTC

J gene: TRBJ2-4
V gene: TRBV5-1
clone size: .
D gene: TRBD2
CDR3 protein: CASSFIAGGGAKNIQYF
CDR3 DNA: TGCGCCAGCAGCTTCATAGCGGGAGGGGGAGCCAAAAACATTCAGTACTTC

J gene: TRBJ2-7
V gene: TRBV2
clone size: .
D gene: .
CDR3 protein: CASSIQNEQYF
CDR3 DNA: TGTGCCAGCAGTATCCAAAACGAGCAGTACTTC

J gene: TRBJ1-4
V gene: TRBV27
clone size: .
D gene: .
CDR3 protein: CASSARPQLLNEKLFF
CDR3 DNA: TGTGCCAGCAGTGCTCGACCTCAGTTACTTAATGAAAAACTGTTTTTT

J gene: TRBJ1-1
V gene: TRBV9
clone size: .
D gene: .
CDR3 protein: CASSVDGGGNTEAFF
CDR3 DNA: TGTGCCAGCAGCGTAGACGGCGGGGGAAACACTGAAGCTTTCTTT

J gene: TRBJ2-1
V gene: TRBV5-1
clone size: .
D gene: TRBD1
CDR3 protein: CASSGGQLVNEQFF
CDR3 DNA: TGCGCCAGCAGCGGGGGACAGCTTGTGAATGAGCAGTTCTTC

J gene: TRBJ2-7
V gene: TRBV28
clone size: .
D gene: .
CDR3 protein: CASTGALSSYEQYF
CDR3 DNA: TGTGCCAGCACCGGGGCCCTTAGCTCCTACGAGCAGTACTTC

J gene: TRBJ2-7
V gene: TRBV27
clone size: .
D gene: .
CDR3 protein: CASSFGKGLEQYF
CDR3 DNA: TGTGCCAGCAGTTTTGGGAAGGGGCTCGAGCAGTACTTC

J gene: TRBJ2-6
V gene: TRBV5-1
clone size: few
D gene: .
CDR3 protein: CASSLRPGGLSGANVLTF
CDR3 DNA: TGCGCCAGCAGCTTGCGTCCAGGGGGGCTCTCTGGGGCCAACGTCCTGACTTTC

J gene: TRBJ1-3
V gene: TRBV4-1
clone size: once
D gene: .
CDR3 protein: CASSFAEGSGNTIYF
CDR3 DNA: TGCGCCAGCAGCTTTGCGGAGGGATCCGGAAACACCATATATTTT

J gene: TRBJ1-1
V gene: TRBV5-1
clone size: .
D gene: .
CDR3 protein: CASSTLTPNTEAFF
CDR3 DNA: TGCGCCAGCAGCACCTTGACACCGAACACTGAAGCTTTCTTT

J gene: TRBJ1-1
V gene: TRBV4-1
clone size: once
D gene: TRBD1
CDR3 protein: CASSQEWGQGAPEAFF
CDR3 DNA: TGCGCCAGCAGCCAAGAGTGGGGGCAGGGGGCCCCTGAAGCTTTCTTT

J gene: TRBJ1-1
V gene: TRBV29-1
clone size: .
D gene: .
CDR3 protein: CSISMNTEAFF
CDR3 DNA: TGCAGCATCTCGATGAACACTGAAGCTTTCTTT

J gene: TRBJ1-5
V gene: TRBV5-4
clone size: .
D gene: .
CDR3 protein: CASSRAGTLEDQPQHF
CDR3 DNA: TGTGCCAGCAGCCGCGCCGGGACATTGGAAGATCAGCCCCAGCATTTT

J gene: TRBJ1-2
V gene: TRBV6-1
clone size: .
D gene: .
CDR3 protein: CASSDPPRYNTF
CDR3 DNA: TGTGCCAGCAGTGATCCTCCTAGGTATAACACCTTC

J gene: TRBJ1-2
V gene: TRBV9
clone size: .
D gene: .
CDR3 protein: CASSLAGQSQGYGYTF
CDR3 DNA: TGTGCCAGCAGCTTAGCCGGGCAGTCGCAGGGGTATGGCTACACCTTC